This is a list of T cell receptor beta chains from one sample in a study of T-cell memory formation after mild COVID-19. TCRdb analysed the 5' RACE reads with MiXCR anew, one entry per CDR3 protein. The table includes about 180,000 distinct CDR3 sequences, about a fifth detected once. The material sequenced was PBMCs or a T cell subset sorted from them (not recorded which). Receptors originate from a man aged 18 to 29 who had mild COVID-19 (a few samples of this study predate the infection). Cell type and time point are not known. Both conserved end residues are part of each CDR3. D genes are given only for firm matches. For some rows the clone size is stated as once, few or many, or as a class when expanded; others skip it.

few | TRBJ2-2 | TRBV7-3 | NA | TGTGCCAGCAGCTCCCGGACAGAAATGAACACCGGGGAGCTGTTTTTT | CASSSRTEMNTGELFF
NA | TRBJ2-5 | TRBV7-2 | NA | TGTGCCAGCAGCTTAGAGGGCTACCATCGCCAAGAGACCCAGTACTTC | CASSLEGYHRQETQYF
NA | TRBJ1-2 | TRBV20-1 | TRBD1 | TGCAGTGCTAGAGATGTGGGACAGGGGGCTAGTGGCTACACCTTC | CSARDVGQGASGYTF
NA | TRBJ1-1 | TRBV4-2 | NA | TGTGCCAGCAGAAAAGGGACACCGAACACTGAAGCTTTCTTT | CASRKGTPNTEAFF
NA | TRBJ2-1 | TRBV14 | NA | TGTGCCAGCAGCCCTGGACGGGGGGCGGATGAGCAGTTCTTC | CASSPGRGADEQFF
few | TRBJ1-5 | TRBV15 | NA | TGTGCCACCAGCAGAGATCGGGGAGCTCAGCCCCAGCATTTT | CATSRDRGAQPQHF
NA | TRBJ2-2 | TRBV7-6 | NA | TGTGCCAGCAGTCCTAGAGTGCCCGGGGAGCTGTTTTTT | CASSPRVPGELFF
few | TRBJ2-5 | TRBV5-1 | TRBD1 | TGCGCCAGCAATGAGGGGGCCGAGGAGACCCAGTACTTC | CASNEGAEETQYF
NA | TRBJ2-5 | TRBV7-2 | TRBD2 | TGTGCCAGCAGCTTCGGCGGGGGGGCCGTGACCCAGTACTTC | CASSFGGGAVTQYF
NA | TRBJ2-3 | TRBV10-3 | NA | TGTGCCTCTGGGCTACAGGACACTAATACGCAGTATTTT | CASGLQDTNTQYF
NA | TRBJ1-5 | TRBV4-3 | NA | TGCGCCAGCAGGGTCGAAAGGTATAGCAATCAGCCCCAGCATTTT | CASRVERYSNQPQHF
NA | TRBJ2-1 | TRBV20-1 | TRBD2 | TGCAGTGCTGAAGCGGGGGGGAAGGGGTCCTACAATGAGCAGTTCTTC | CSAEAGGKGSYNEQFF
few | TRBJ2-1 | TRBV14 | TRBD2 | TGTGCCAGCAGAATAGCGGGGGGGGAATCCCATGAGCAGTTCTTC | CASRIAGGESHEQFF
few | TRBJ2-3 | TRBV20-1 | NA | TGCAGTGCTAGAGAGGCAGGGCGAGGAGATACGCAGTATTTT | CSAREAGRGDTQYF
few | TRBJ2-3 | TRBV6-2/TRBV6-3 | NA | TGTGCCAGCAGTCACAGACTGATACGAGATACGCAGTATTTT | CASSHRLIRDTQYF
many | TRBJ2-5 | TRBV10-3 | NA | TGTGCCATCGCATACAGGGAAGAGACCCAGTACTTC | CAIAYREETQYF
few | TRBJ1-2 | TRBV5-5 | TRBD1 | TGTGCCAGCAGCCTGGAGGGACAGTCGAACTATGGCTACACCTTC | CASSLEGQSNYGYTF
NA | TRBJ1-2 | TRBV2 | NA | TGTGCCAGCAGGGAACGGGACGGACAAAACTATGGCTACACCTTC | CASRERDGQNYGYTF
many | TRBJ2-1 | TRBV7-2 | TRBD2 | TGTGCCAGCAGACGACTAGCGGGGGCCCACAATGAGCAGTTCTTC | CASRRLAGAHNEQFF
NA | TRBJ2-7 | TRBV6-1 | NA | TGTGCCAGCAGTCCCACGGGACTCTCCTACGAGCAGTACTTC | CASSPTGLSYEQYF
few | TRBJ1-1 | TRBV9 | NA | TGTGCCAGCAGCGTTAGGGAGGGCGCGAACACTGAAGCTTTCTTT | CASSVREGANTEAFF
few | TRBJ2-7 | TRBV27 | TRBD1 | TGTGCCAGCAGTTTATGGCCGGGGCAGGGGGCCTTGGAGCAGTACTTC | CASSLWPGQGALEQYF
NA | TRBJ2-7 | TRBV5-1 | TRBD1 | TGCGCCAGCAGCTTGCAGGGACAGCAGTCCTACGAGCAGTACTTC | CASSLQGQQSYEQYF
NA | TRBJ2-1 | TRBV5-1 | TRBD2 | TGCGCCAGCAGCCGCCGAAGCGGGGGCTACAATGAGCAGTTCTTC | CASSRRSGGYNEQFF
many | TRBJ1-3 | TRBV5-1 | NA | TGCGCCAGCAGCTTGGAGGCTTCTGGAAACACCATATATTTT | CASSLEASGNTIYF
NA | TRBJ1-1 | TRBV5-1 | NA | TGCGCCAGCAGCTTCTCGCGGGGTTTCACTGAAGCTTTCTTT | CASSFSRGFTEAFF
few | TRBJ2-5 | TRBV24-1 | NA | TGTGCCACCAGTGATTCCGGGGGGCCGGAGACCCAGTACTTC | CATSDSGGPETQYF
NA | TRBJ2-3 | TRBV28 | TRBD2 | TGTGCCAGCAGTTTGGTGGGGGGGGTCACAGATACGCAGTATTTT | CASSLVGGVTDTQYF
NA | TRBJ2-3 | TRBV7-2 | NA | TGTGCCAGCAGCTTAGACAGAAAATACACAGATACGCAGTATTTT | CASSLDRKYTDTQYF
few | TRBJ2-2 | TRBV7-2 | TRBD1 | TGTGCCAGCAGCGGACAGGGGACCGGGGAGCTGTTTTTT | CASSGQGTGELFF
few | TRBJ1-5 | TRBV5-1 | NA | TGCGCCAGCAGCTTGGATACGGGGAGTCAGCCCCAGCATTTT | CASSLDTGSQPQHF
NA | TRBJ1-3 | TRBV6-6 | NA | TGTGCCAGCAGTTACTCGAACAGGGTGCACACCATATATTTT | CASSYSNRVHTIYF
few | TRBJ2-5 | TRBV6-1 | TRBD1 | TGTGCCAGCACCCTAACAGGGGGAGAGACCCAGTACTTC | CASTLTGGETQYF
NA | TRBJ2-3 | TRBV4-3 | NA | TGCGCCAGCAGCCGCACTCGGGCTAGCGGCACAGATACGCAGTATTTT | CASSRTRASGTDTQYF
few | TRBJ2-6 | TRBV3-1 | NA | TGTGCCAGCAGCCAAGTTGCCCGGGCCAACGTCCTGACTTTC | CASSQVARANVLTF
few | TRBJ2-5 | TRBV5-1 | NA | TGCGCCAGCAGCTCAGAGGGCGACCAAGAGACCCAGTACTTC | CASSSEGDQETQYF
few | TRBJ2-2 | TRBV4-1 | NA | TGCGCCAGCAGCCAAGACCGCACCGGGGAGCTGTTTTTT | CASSQDRTGELFF
few | TRBJ1-2 | TRBV28 | NA | TGTGCCAGCAGTCAATCCCCCGGAACGCAGGGCTACACCTTC | CASSQSPGTQGYTF
NA | TRBJ1-1 | TRBV6-5 | NA | TGTGCCAGCAGAAACCGAGACAGAAGGAACACTGAAGCTTTCTTT | CASRNRDRRNTEAFF
NA | TRBJ1-6 | TRBV10-3 | TRBD1 | TGTGCCATCAGAAACACAGGGGGTAATTCACCCCTCCACTTT | CAIRNTGGNSPLHF
few | TRBJ1-1 | TRBV20-1 | NA | TGCAGTGCTAGAGATGTGAAGGGGATGAACACTGAAGCTTTCTTT | CSARDVKGMNTEAFF
once | TRBJ1-5 | TRBV6-2/TRBV6-3 | NA | TGTGCCAGCAGACATGTGGGGAGCAATCAGCCCCAGCATTTT | CASRHVGSNQPQHF
NA | TRBJ1-2 | TRBV4-2 | NA | TGTGCCAGCAGCCAAGGGACTCTGGGATATGGCTACACCTTC | CASSQGTLGYGYTF
many | TRBJ2-7 | TRBV7-2 | NA | TGTGCCAGCACCGTCCGAGAAGGCGCGTTCTACGAGCAGTACTTC | CASTVREGAFYEQYF